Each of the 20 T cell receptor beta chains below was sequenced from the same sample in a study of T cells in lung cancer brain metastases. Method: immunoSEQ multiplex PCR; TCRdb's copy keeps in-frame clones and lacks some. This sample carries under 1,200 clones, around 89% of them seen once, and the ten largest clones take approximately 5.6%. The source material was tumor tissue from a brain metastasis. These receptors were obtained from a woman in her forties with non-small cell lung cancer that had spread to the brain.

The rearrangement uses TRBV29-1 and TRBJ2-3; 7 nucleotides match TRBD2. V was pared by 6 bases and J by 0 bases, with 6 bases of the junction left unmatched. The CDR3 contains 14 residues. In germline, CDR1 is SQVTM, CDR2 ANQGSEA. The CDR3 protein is CSVTGGSSTDTQYF. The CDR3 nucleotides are TGCAGCGTAACGGGAGGCTCTAGCACAGATACGCAGTATTTT.

In DNA form, the CDR3 reads TGCAGCGTTGTTTTTAGTACCTACGAGCAGTACTTC. Translation gives CSVVFSTYEQYF. This chain uses TRBV29-1 with TRBJ2-7; D unresolved. CDR1 is SQVTM, CDR2 ANQGSEA, per germline. V was shortened by 4 bases and J by 2 bases, with 9 bases between the two germline ends. There are 12 residues in the CDR3.

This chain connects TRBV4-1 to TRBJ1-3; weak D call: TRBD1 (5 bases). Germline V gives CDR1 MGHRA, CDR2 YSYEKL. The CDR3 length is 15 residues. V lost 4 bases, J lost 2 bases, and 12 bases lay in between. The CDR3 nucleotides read TGCGCCAGCAGCCGGACGCGGGGGGCTGGAAACACCATATATTTT. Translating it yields CASSRTRGAGNTIYF.

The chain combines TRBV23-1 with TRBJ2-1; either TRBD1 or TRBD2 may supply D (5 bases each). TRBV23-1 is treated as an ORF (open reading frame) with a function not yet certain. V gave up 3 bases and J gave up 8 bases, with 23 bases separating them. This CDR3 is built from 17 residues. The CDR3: CASSHPRRQGEGYEQFF. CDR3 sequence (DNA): TGCGCCAGCAGTCATCCCCGGAGGCAGGGTGAGGGCTATGAGCAGTTCTTC.

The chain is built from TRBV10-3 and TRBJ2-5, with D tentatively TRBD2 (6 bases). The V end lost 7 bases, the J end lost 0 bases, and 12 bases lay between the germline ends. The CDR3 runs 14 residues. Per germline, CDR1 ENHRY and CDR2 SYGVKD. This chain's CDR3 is CAINTGDHQETQYF. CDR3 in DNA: TGTGCCATCAACACGGGGGACCACCAAGAGACCCAGTACTTC.

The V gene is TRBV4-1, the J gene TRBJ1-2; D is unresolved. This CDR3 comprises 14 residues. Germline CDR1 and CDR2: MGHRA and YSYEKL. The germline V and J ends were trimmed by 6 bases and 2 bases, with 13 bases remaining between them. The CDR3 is CASRPGLTNYGYTF. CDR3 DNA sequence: TGCGCCAGCAGACCCGGACTGACAAACTATGGCTACACCTTC.

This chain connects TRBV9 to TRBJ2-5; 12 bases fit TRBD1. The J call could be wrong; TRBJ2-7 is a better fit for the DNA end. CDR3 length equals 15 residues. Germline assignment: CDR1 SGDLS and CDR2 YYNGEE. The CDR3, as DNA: TGTGCCAGCAGCGCCGGGACAGGGGGCTTCTACGAGCAGTACTTC. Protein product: CASSAGTGGFYEQYF.

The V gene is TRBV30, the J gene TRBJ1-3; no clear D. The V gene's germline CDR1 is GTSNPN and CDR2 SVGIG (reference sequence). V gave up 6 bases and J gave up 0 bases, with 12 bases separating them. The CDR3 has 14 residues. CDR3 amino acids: CACDGGSSGNTIYF. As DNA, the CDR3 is TGTGCCTGCGACGGAGGATCCTCTGGAAACACCATATATTTT.

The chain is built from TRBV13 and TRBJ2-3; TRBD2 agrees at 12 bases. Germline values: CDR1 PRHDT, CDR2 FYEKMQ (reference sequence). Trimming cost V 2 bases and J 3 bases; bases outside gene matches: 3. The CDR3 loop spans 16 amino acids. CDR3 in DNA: TGTGCCAGCAGCTTACCCGGGACTAGCGGGACAGATACGCAGTATTTT. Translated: CASSLPGTSGTDTQYF.

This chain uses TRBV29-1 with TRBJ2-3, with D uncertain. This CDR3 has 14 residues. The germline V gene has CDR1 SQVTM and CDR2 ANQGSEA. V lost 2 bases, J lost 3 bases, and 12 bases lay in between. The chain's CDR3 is CSVEISMGTDTQYF. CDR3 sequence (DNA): TGCAGCGTTGAAATCTCAATGGGGACAGATACGCAGTATTTT.

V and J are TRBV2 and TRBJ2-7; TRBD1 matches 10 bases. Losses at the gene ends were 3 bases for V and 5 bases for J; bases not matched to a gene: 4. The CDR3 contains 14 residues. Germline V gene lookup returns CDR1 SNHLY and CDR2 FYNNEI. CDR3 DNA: TGTGCCAGCAGTGAGCGGGACAGGGGTCACGAGCAGTACTTC. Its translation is CASSERDRGHEQYF.

The CDR3 coding sequence is TGTGCCACCAGCAGAAGAAGGGACAGTGGTTACGAGCAGTACTTC. This encodes CATSRRRDSGYEQYF. This rearrangement joins TRBV15 to TRBJ2-7, with TRBD1 matching 7 bases. V trimming: 2 bases; J trimming: 4 bases; junction bases outside the gene matches: 8. From germline, CDR1 is LNHNV and CDR2 YYDKDF (reference sequence). This CDR3 is built from 15 residues.

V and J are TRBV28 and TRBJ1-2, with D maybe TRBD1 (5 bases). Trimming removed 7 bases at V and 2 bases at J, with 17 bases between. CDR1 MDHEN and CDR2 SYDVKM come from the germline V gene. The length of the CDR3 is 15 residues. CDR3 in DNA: TGTGCCAGCAACACCCGGGGGGGAGCGAACTATGGCTACACCTTC. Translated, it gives CASNTRGGANYGYTF.

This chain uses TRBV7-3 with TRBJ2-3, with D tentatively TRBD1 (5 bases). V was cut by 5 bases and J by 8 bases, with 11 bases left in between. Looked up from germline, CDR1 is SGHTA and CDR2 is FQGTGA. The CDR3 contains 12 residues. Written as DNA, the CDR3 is TGTGCCAGCAGCATGGACCAGGGTACGCAGTATTTT. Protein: CASSMDQGTQYF.

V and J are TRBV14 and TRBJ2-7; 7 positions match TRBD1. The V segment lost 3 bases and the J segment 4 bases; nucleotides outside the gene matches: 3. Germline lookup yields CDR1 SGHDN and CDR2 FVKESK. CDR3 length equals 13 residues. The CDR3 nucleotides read TGTGCCAGCAGCCACTACAGGGGATACGAGCAGTACTTC. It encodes CASSHYRGYEQYF.

The DNA for the CDR3 is TGCAGCGTTGGCAGGGGTTACGAGCAGTACTTC. It translates to CSVGRGYEQYF. The chain uses TRBV29-1 and TRBJ2-7; the D gene is possibly TRBD1 (6 bases). This CDR3 comprises 11 residues. V gave up 4 bases and J gave up 4 bases, with 8 bases separating them. Germline CDR1 SQVTM, CDR2 ANQGSEA.

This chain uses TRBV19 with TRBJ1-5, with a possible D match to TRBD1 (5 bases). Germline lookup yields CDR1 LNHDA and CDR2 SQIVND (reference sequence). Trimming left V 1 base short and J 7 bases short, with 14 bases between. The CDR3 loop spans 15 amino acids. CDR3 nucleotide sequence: TGTGCCAGTAGTATAGGGTCTTCAGAGGGGCAGCCCCAGCATTTT. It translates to CASSIGSSEGQPQHF. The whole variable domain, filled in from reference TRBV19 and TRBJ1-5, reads DGGITQSPKYLFRKEGQNVTLSCEQNLNHDAMYWYRQDPGQGLRLIYYSQIVNDFQKGDIAEGYSVSREKKESFPLTVTSAQKNPTAFYLCASSIGSSEGQPQHFGDGTRLSIL.

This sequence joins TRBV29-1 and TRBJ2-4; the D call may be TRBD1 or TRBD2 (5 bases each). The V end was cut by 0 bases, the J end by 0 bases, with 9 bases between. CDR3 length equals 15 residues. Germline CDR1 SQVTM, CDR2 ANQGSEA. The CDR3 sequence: CSVEDGDVAKNIQYF. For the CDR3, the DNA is TGCAGCGTTGAAGATGGGGACGTAGCCAAAAACATTCAGTACTTC.

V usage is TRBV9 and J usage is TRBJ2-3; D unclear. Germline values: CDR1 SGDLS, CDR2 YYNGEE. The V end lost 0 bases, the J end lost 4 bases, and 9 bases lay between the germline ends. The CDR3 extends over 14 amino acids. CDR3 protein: CASSVANRPDTQYF. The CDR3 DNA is TGTGCCAGCAGCGTAGCTAATAGACCAGATACGCAGTATTTT.

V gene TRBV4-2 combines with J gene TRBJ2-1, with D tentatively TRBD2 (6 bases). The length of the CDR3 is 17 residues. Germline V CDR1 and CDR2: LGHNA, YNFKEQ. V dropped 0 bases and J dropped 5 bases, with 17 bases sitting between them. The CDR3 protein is CASSQDGQGGSDNEQFF. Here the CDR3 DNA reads TGTGCCAGCAGCCAAGATGGCCAGGGAGGCTCGGACAATGAGCAGTTCTTC.